The rows below give T cell receptor beta chains drawn from one sample of a study of T-cell memory formation after mild COVID-19. TCRdb re-called the 5' RACE reads through MiXCR, storing one row per CDR3 protein. This sample yields approximately 410,000 distinct CDR3 sequences, of which about 22% are seen a single time; about 12% belongs to the top ten. Source material: PBMCs or a T cell subset sorted from them (not recorded which). The receptors here all came from an adult woman who had mild COVID-19 (a few samples of this study predate the infection). Cell type and time point are not known. The CDR3 runs from the conserved cysteine through the conserved F or W. A D gene is named only where the DNA matches it firmly. Clone size is shown for a subset of rows, as once, few, many or a class of expanded clone.

J gene | D gene | clone size | V gene | CDR3 DNA | CDR3 protein
TRBJ2-7 | NA | NA | TRBV7-2 | TGTGCCAGCCGTAGCGGAGCCTACGAGCAGTACTTC | CASRSGAYEQYF
TRBJ2-7 | TRBD1 | NA | TRBV20-1 | TGCAGTGCTAGAGCTAGGAACCGGGACAGCTTTTTCTACGAGCAGTACTTC | CSARARNRDSFFYEQYF
TRBJ2-7 | TRBD1 | NA | TRBV6-5 | TGTGCCAGCAGTACCCCGGGACAGGGAAGGCACGAGCAGTACTTC | CASSTPGQGRHEQYF
TRBJ2-7 | TRBD2 | few | TRBV29-1 | TGCAGCGTTGGAGGGACTAGCTACGAGCAGTACTTC | CSVGGTSYEQYF
TRBJ1-1 | NA | few | TRBV27 | TGTGCCAGCAGCCACAAATTGGGCAGGGGATTACGCATGAACACTGAAGCTTTCTTT | CASSHKLGRGLRMNTEAFF
TRBJ1-1 | NA | few | TRBV7-9 | TGTGCCAGCAGCTCCTCTAGCTGGGCCAAAGGAAGCGACACTGAAGCTTTCTTT | CASSSSSWAKGSDTEAFF
TRBJ2-3 | TRBD1 | NA | TRBV29-1 | TGCAGCGTTGTCGACAGGGCAGATACGCAGTATTTT | CSVVDRADTQYF
TRBJ2-7 | TRBD2 | few | TRBV7-2 | TGTGCCAGCAGCCCCGGGGGGAGGTTCTACGAGCAGTACTTC | CASSPGGRFYEQYF
TRBJ1-4 | NA | NA | TRBV5-1 | TGCGCCAGCAGCTTGGGAGGGAATGAAAAACTGTTTTTT | CASSLGGNEKLFF
TRBJ2-2 | NA | few | TRBV5-1 | TGCGCCAGCAAGGACAAAAGGGCCCCCACCGGGGAGCTGTTTTTT | CASKDKRAPTGELFF
TRBJ2-5 | NA | NA | TRBV7-2 | TGTGCCAGCAGCCCAAACGCGGCTACCTCGTGGGAGACCCAGTACTTC | CASSPNAATSWETQYF
TRBJ2-1 | NA | NA | TRBV10-3 | TGTGCCATCAGGGGGGCCGCGGGCCACAATGAGCAGTTCTTC | CAIRGAAGHNEQFF
TRBJ2-7 | NA | NA | TRBV29-1 | TGCAGCGTTGATTTTGGCGACAAGCAGTACTTC | CSVDFGDKQYF
TRBJ2-7 | NA | few | TRBV6-2/TRBV6-3 | TGTGCCAGCAGTGACGGACCTCGGTCCTACGAGCAGTACTTC | CASSDGPRSYEQYF
TRBJ1-1 | NA | NA | TRBV4-1 | TGCGCCAGCAGCCAGGGGCGTATGGATGAAGCTTTCTTT | CASSQGRMDEAFF
TRBJ2-2 | TRBD2 | NA | TRBV6-6 | TGTGCCAGCAGTTACCTGCCTAGCGGGGGGAACACCGGGGAGCTGTTTTTT | CASSYLPSGGNTGELFF
TRBJ1-1 | TRBD1 | NA | TRBV2 | TGTGCCAGCAGCTGGACAGGCCTCCCGGGCACTGAAGCTTTCTTT | CASSWTGLPGTEAFF